The clone carrying this TCR beta chain was found a few times. Antigen specificity is unknown. The authors used about 600 ng of bulk tumor genomic DNA per sample as template. Biopsy collection occurred during surgery, with several far-apart biopsies per primary tumor. Patients with untreated, newly diagnosed non-small cell lung cancer underwent curative surgery. Donors comprised newly diagnosed non-small cell lung cancer patients undergoing surgery with curative intent. These data come from a study of immune heterogeneity within non-small cell lung tumors. For the study at large: Histology included a few squamous cell carcinomas, nine to ten non-squamous carcinomas and 1 unspecified tumor. Study conclusions and caveats: Dominant CDR3 beta clonotypes repeated across a patient's tumor loci, while different loci held unique high-frequency clones.

The ends lost 5 bases at V and 0 bases at J; junction bases unmatched: 6. This CDR3 has 16 residues. The germline V gene encodes CDR1 MNHNS and CDR2 SASEGT. TCR beta CDR3 was amplified by multiplex PCR using 32 V and 13 J primers. TCRdb passed the multiplex PCR reads through MiXCR, listing each CDR3 protein once. Here the sample spans 9,500 to 11,000 distinct CDR3 sequences, approximately 26% being singletons. Specimen: lung tumor tissue. The chain is built from TRBV6-1 and TRBJ2-1, with 8 bases fitting TRBD1. This TCR came from a woman in her forties or fifties with non-small cell lung cancer. CDR3 sequence (DNA): TGTGCCAGCAGTACAAGACAGGGGAGCTCCTACAATGAGCAGTTCTTC. Protein sequence: CASSTRQGSSYNEQFF.